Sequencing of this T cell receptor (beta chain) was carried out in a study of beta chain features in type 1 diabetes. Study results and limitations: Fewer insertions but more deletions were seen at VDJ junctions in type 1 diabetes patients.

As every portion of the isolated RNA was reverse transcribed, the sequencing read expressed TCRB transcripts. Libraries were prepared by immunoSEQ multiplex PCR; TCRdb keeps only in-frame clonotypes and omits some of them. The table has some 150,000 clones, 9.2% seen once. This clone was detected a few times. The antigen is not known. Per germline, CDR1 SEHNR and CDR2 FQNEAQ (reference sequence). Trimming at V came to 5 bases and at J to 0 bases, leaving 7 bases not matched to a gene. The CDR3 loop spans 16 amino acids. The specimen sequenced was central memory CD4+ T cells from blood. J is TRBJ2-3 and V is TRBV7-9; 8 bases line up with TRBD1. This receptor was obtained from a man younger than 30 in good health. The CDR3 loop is CASSPLWTGSTDTQYF. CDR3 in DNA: TGTGCCAGCAGCCCTCTATGGACAGGGAGCACAGATACGCAGTATTTT. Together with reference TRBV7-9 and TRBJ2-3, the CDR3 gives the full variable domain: DTGVSQNPRHKITKRGQNVTFRCDPISEHNRLYWYRQTLGQGPEFLTYFQNEAQLEKSRLLSDRFSAERPKGSFSTLEIQRTEQGDSAMYLCASSPLWTGSTDTQYFGPGTRLTVL.